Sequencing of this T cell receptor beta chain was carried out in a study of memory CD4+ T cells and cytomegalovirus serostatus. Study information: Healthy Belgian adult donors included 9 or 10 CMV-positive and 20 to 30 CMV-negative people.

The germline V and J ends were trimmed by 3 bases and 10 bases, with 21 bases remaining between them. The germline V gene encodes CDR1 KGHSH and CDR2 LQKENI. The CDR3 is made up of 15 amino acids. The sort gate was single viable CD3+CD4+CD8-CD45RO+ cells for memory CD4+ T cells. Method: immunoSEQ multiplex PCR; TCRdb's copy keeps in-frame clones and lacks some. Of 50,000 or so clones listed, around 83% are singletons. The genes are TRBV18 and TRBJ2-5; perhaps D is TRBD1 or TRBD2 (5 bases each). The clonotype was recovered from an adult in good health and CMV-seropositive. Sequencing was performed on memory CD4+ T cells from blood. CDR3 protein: CASSPGETVRGNQYF. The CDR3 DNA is TGTGCCAGCTCACCCGGGGAGACAGTTCGGGGAAACCAGTACTTC.